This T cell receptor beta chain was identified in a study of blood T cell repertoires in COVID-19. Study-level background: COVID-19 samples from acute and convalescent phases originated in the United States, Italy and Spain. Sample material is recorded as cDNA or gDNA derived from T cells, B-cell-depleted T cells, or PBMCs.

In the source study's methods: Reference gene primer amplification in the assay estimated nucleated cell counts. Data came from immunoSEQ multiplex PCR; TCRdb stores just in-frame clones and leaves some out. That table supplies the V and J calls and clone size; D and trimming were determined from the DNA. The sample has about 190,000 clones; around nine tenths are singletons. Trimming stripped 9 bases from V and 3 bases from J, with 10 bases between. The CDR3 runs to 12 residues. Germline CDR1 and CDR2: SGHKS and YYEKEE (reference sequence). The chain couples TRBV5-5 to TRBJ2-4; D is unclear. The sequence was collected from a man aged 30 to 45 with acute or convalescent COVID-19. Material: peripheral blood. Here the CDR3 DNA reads TGTGCCACTGACAAGGACAAAAACATTCAGTACTTC. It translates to CATDKDKNIQYF.